This TCR beta chain was captured by sequencing in a study of blood T cell repertoires in COVID-19. CDR3 length equals 15 residues. Germline V gene data show CDR1 as SGHAT and CDR2 as FQNNGV. V gave up 5 bases and J gave up 0 bases; unmatched junction bases: 6. Participants were aged 18 to 89 years, lived in over 20 US areas, and enrolled virtually. Data came from immunoSEQ multiplex PCR; TCRdb stores just in-frame clones and leaves some out. Of about 460,000 clones in the sample, approximately 90% were seen once. Material: PBMCs or T cells enriched from blood (not recorded which). The TCR comes from a woman between 55 and 75 years old who had recovered from COVID-19. J is TRBJ1-1 and V is TRBV11-2; 7 bases map to TRBD1. The chain's CDR3 is CASSPLTGLNTEAFF. The CDR3 region has the DNA TGTGCCAGCAGCCCCCTGACAGGGTTGAACACTGAAGCTTTCTTT.